This T cell receptor (beta chain) was sequenced during a study of T cell clonotyping in hematopoietic cell transplantation. To note about this clone: As yet, its antigen is unknown.

The length of the CDR3 is 18 residues. Recipient blood drawn about 28 days pretransplant and days 30, 100, 180 after. Sequenced by immunoSEQ multiplex PCR; TCRdb stores in-frame clones only, minus some. The sample gives about 1,500 clones, around 69% of which show up once; approximately 30% is in the top ten. Study outcomes and limitations: No sorting was done, leaving CD4 and CD8 contributions mixed. Higher Inverse Simpson Index values in graft donor and pretransplant recipient predicted broader posttransplant TCR diversity. Recipient TCR diversity dropped after transplant; expanded clonotypes rose from day 30 to 180.

The genes are TRBV21-1 and TRBJ1-5; the table's D call TRBD1 went unverified against the DNA. TRBV21-1 is termed a pseudogene. The sequence derives from a female patient aged 60 or older who had an allogeneic stem cell transplant, so the T cells may come from the graft donor. Some clones in this sample may be carry-over from other donors' samples. The material was peripheral blood mononuclear cells, obtained 100 days after allogeneic stem cell transplant. As DNA, the CDR3 is TGTGCCAGCAGCAGGCTTCCGGGACAGGGTTTTAGGGGTCAGCCCCAGCATTTT. Translated, it gives CASSRLPGQGFRGQPQHF.